This section outlines one T cell receptor (beta chain) sequence together with its context. The sample is drawn from a study of T cell repertoires in cytomegalovirus infection. TCRdb re-called the reads with MiXCR, one entry per CDR3 protein. Here the sample spans under 850,000 distinct CDR3 sequences, less than 40% being singletons. This CDR3 is built from 15 residues. V lost 5 bases and J lost 3; bases outside the gene matches: 9. The chain employs TRBV12-3 or TRBV12-4 and TRBJ1-2, with TRBD1 matching over 7 bases. The sequencing input was PBMCs. This TCR was recovered from a human donor in good health (CMV status not recorded). Some clones in this sample may be carry-over from other donors' samples. The CDR3 region is CASSPSTGQDYGYTF. DNA for the CDR3: TGTGCCAGCAGTCCCTCGACAGGGCAGGACTATGGCTACACCTTC.